This entry concerns a single T cell receptor beta chain. The data originate from a study of blood T cell repertoires in COVID-19. Study-level information: Whether acute or convalescent, the COVID-19 samples came from the United States, Italy and Spain. The analysed material was cDNA or gDNA that came from T cells, B-cell-depleted T cells, or PBMCs.

Germline CDR1 reads LGHDT; CDR2 reads YNNKEL (reference sequence). Trimming stripped 8 bases from V and 2 bases from J, with 10 bases between. The CDR3 is made up of 13 amino acids. Per the authors' pipeline: Amplification with reference gene primers provided the estimates of nucleated cell counts. Sequencing was performed with immunoSEQ multiplex PCR; in TCRdb, only in-frame clones are kept and a portion is missing. That table gives V, J and clone size, and the DNA gave D and trimming. The table shows fewer than 100,000 clones, with 90% occurring only once. This clonotype was obtained from an elderly woman with acute or convalescent COVID-19. What was sequenced was peripheral blood. V gene TRBV3-1 (or the pseudogene TRBV3-2) combines with J gene TRBJ1-3; unclear D gene. CDR3 region: CASRRGPGNTIYF. In nucleotides, the CDR3 is TGTGCCAGCCGAAGAGGTCCTGGAAACACCATATATTTT.